The clone carrying this T cell receptor beta chain showed up many times. The antigen remains undetermined. Amplified TCR beta CDR3 regions derived from RNA transcripts. TCR CDR3 underwent first-round RT-PCR with the HTBI primer set. TCRdb processed the multiplex PCR reads anew with MiXCR; each CDR3 protein has one entry. The sample carries approximately 380,000 distinct CDR3 sequences, 18% recorded once. This record comes from a study of T cells in Graves' hyperthyroidism and ophthalmopathy. Ophthalmopathy cases scored 3 or more on the Clinical Activity Score and 4 or more on NOSPECS grade, with duration below 3 months. Patients were excluded for uncontrolled infection, other autoimmune disease, pregnancy or lactation. Each diagnosis was grounded in clinical symptoms, serum thyroxine and TRAb, thyroid ultrasound, and orbital computed tomography. The V gene end was trimmed by 0 bases and the J gene end by 5 bases; junction bases not matched to a gene: 7. Germline CDR1 is SEHNR and CDR2 is FQNEAQ (reference sequence). The CDR3 runs 16 residues.

The study, taken as a whole, reports: Ophthalmopathy was identified by the model a median 6.5 months ahead of onset.

Material for sequencing was blood. The origin of this receptor is a man aged 18 to 29 with Graves' ophthalmopathy. The chain joins TRBV7-9 to TRBJ2-5, with 9 bases identical to TRBD2. CDR3 protein: CASSLARLAGLETQYF. DNA for the CDR3: TGTGCCAGCAGCTTAGCGCGGCTAGCGGGGCTCGAGACCCAGTACTTC.